The rows below give T cell receptor beta chains drawn from one sample of a study of T cell responses to AZD1222 COVID-19 vaccine. Here immunoSEQ multiplex PCR was the method, and the copy in TCRdb shows in-frame clones only, minus some. The sample yields 100,000 to 150,000 clones, about 82% seen once. This material consisted of peripheral blood, taken on day 0 of AZD1222 vaccination. These receptors originate from an adult in good health. The CDR3 runs from the conserved cysteine through the conserved F or W. D genes are given only for firm matches. Clone size is stated in some rows and not others, as once, few, many or a class when expanded.

d_call	v_call	clone_size	j_call	cdr3_aa	cdr3_nt
NA	TRBV6-5	NA	TRBJ1-1	CASSSSGGTEAFF	TGTGCCAGCAGTTCGTCCGGGGGCACTGAAGCTTTCTTT
NA	TRBV19	NA	TRBJ1-1	CASSIQLNTEAFF	TGTGCCAGTAGTATTCAGCTGAACACTGAAGCTTTCTTT
NA	TRBV12-3/TRBV12-4	NA	TRBJ2-7	CASSPSYEQYF	TGTGCCAGCAGTCCCTCCTACGAGCAGTACTTC
NA	TRBV2	NA	TRBJ2-7	CASSEIQPPYEQYF	TGTGCCAGCAGTGAAATTCAACCCCCCTACGAGCAGTACTTC
NA	TRBV27	NA	TRBJ2-7	CASGGSSYEQYF	TGTGCCAGCGGGGGAAGCTCCTACGAGCAGTACTTC
NA	TRBV6-5	NA	TRBJ1-2	CASRNERNGYTF	TGTGCCAGCAGAAACGAGAGAAATGGCTACACCTTC
NA	TRBV5-8	few	TRBJ2-1	CASSLGAVANNEQFF	TGTGCCAGCAGCTTGGGGGCGGTAGCAAACAATGAGCAGTTCTTC
NA	TRBV7-2	NA	TRBJ1-1	CASSFRTVNTEAFF	TGTGCCAGCAGCTTTCGGACAGTGAACACTGAAGCTTTCTTT
NA	TRBV5-6	NA	TRBJ1-3	CASSFTGRGNTIYF	TGTGCCAGCAGCTTCACAGGGAGAGGAAACACCATATATTTT
TRBD1	TRBV6-5	NA	TRBJ1-6	CASGGTGTNSPLHF	TGTGCCAGCGGGGGGACAGGGACTAATTCACCCCTCCACTTT
NA	TRBV10-3	NA	TRBJ2-2	CAISEGVTNTGELFF	TGTGCCATCAGTGAAGGGGTCACAAACACCGGGGAGCTGTTTTTT
NA	TRBV21-1	NA	TRBJ1-2	CASSKQRYRDGYTF	TGTGCCAGCAGCAAACAGCGATACAGGGATGGCTACACCTTC
NA	TRBV28	NA	TRBJ2-7	CASRTRPYEQYF	TGTGCCAGCAGGACAAGGCCCTACGAGCAGTACTTC
NA	TRBV27	NA	TRBJ1-3	CASSLWGPTSGNTIYF	TGTGCCAGCAGTTTATGGGGGCCCACCTCTGGAAACACCATATATTTT
NA	TRBV7-6	NA	TRBJ1-3	CASSLEVSGNTIYF	TGTGCCAGCAGCTTAGAAGTCTCTGGAAACACCATATATTTT
NA	TRBV5-1	NA	TRBJ1-2	CASSSQDYGYTF	TGCGCCAGCAGCTCCCAAGACTATGGCTACACCTTC
TRBD2	TRBV7-2	few	TRBJ2-1	CASSRSGRGSYNEQFF	TGTGCCAGCAGCCGTAGCGGGAGGGGATCCTACAATGAGCAGTTCTTC
NA	TRBV5-1	NA	TRBJ1-1	CASSWGSSRVNTEAFF	TGCGCCAGCAGCTGGGGGTCTTCCCGAGTGAACACTGAAGCTTTCTTT
NA	TRBV24-1	NA	TRBJ2-7	CATRDNYEQYF	TGTGCCACCCGGGACAACTACGAGCAGTACTTC
NA	TRBV21-1	NA	TRBJ2-7	CASTSGTATYEQYF	TGTGCCAGCACATCCGGGACAGCCACCTACGAGCAGTACTTC
NA	TRBV28	NA	TRBJ1-1	CASSFGHYTEAFF	TGTGCCAGCAGTTTTGGCCATTACACTGAAGCTTTCTTT
NA	TRBV12-3/TRBV12-4	NA	TRBJ1-1	CASSLSRVTEAFF	TGTGCCAGCAGCCTCTCCAGGGTTACTGAAGCTTTCTTT
NA	TRBV9	NA	TRBJ1-2	CASSVATNRDGYTF	TGTGCCAGCAGCGTAGCTACTAACAGGGATGGCTACACCTTC
NA	TRBV15	NA	TRBJ1-5	CATSRVVGRSDQPQHF	TGTGCCACCAGCAGAGTAGTGGGGCGGTCGGATCAGCCCCAGCATTTT
TRBD2	TRBV9	NA	TRBJ2-1	CASSSGTSGSPFYNEQFF	TGTGCCAGCAGCTCCGGGACTAGCGGGAGCCCTTTCTACAATGAGCAGTTCTTC
TRBD1	TRBV24-1	NA	TRBJ2-5	CATSDFSPRQGRSETQYF	TGTGCCACCAGTGATTTCTCCCCCCGACAGGGAAGAAGCGAGACCCAGTACTTC
TRBD2	TRBV11-2	NA	TRBJ2-1	CASSRAGTSGYNEQFF	TGTGCCAGCAGCCGCGCCGGGACTAGCGGGTACAATGAGCAGTTCTTC
TRBD1	TRBV27	once	TRBJ2-2	CASSIRDRGAGELFF	TGTGCCAGCAGCATCCGGGACAGGGGCGCCGGGGAGCTGTTTTTT
NA	TRBV24-1	NA	TRBJ1-5	CATSDFLRLGFRGNQPQHF	TGTGCCACCAGTGATTTTTTGAGGTTGGGTTTCAGAGGCAATCAGCCCCAGCATTTT
TRBD2	TRBV10-3	NA	TRBJ2-5	CATWTSEKETQYF	TGTGCCACCTGGACTAGCGAAAAAGAGACCCAGTACTTC
NA	TRBV7-8	NA	TRBJ2-7	CASSLVGAGGGPPQYF	TGTGCCAGCAGCTTAGTGGGTGCCGGAGGGGGCCCTCCTCAGTACTTC
NA	TRBV7-9	few	TRBJ1-1	CATRFSRLMNTEAFF	TGTGCCACCCGGTTCAGTAGGTTAATGAACACTGAAGCTTTCTTT
NA	TRBV3-1/TRBV3-2	NA	TRBJ1-2	CASSLDRKGYTF	TGTGCCAGCAGCCTCGACAGGAAGGGCTACACCTTC
NA	TRBV15	NA	TRBJ1-2	CATSRGNSPNYGYTF	TGTGCCACCAGCAGAGGTAACAGTCCAAACTATGGCTACACCTTC
NA	TRBV14	NA	TRBJ1-1	CASSQDRDNTEAFF	TGTGCCAGCAGCCAAGACAGGGACAACACTGAAGCTTTCTTT
NA	TRBV11-2	NA	TRBJ1-3	CASSPLSSGNTIYF	TGTGCCAGCAGCCCCCTTTCCTCTGGAAACACCATATATTTT
NA	TRBV11-3	NA	TRBJ1-1	CASSLGGEAINTEAFF	TGTGCCAGCAGCTTAGGGGGAGAGGCTATCAACACTGAAGCTTTCTTT
NA	TRBV19	NA	TRBJ1-2	CASSLSGVYGYTF	TGTGCCAGTAGTCTGAGTGGGGTATATGGCTACACCTTC
TRBD2	TRBV6-5	once	TRBJ2-3	CASSYGGRASDTQYF	TGTGCCAGCAGTTACGGCGGGAGGGCCTCAGATACGCAGTATTTT
TRBD1	TRBV6-2/TRBV6-3	NA	TRBJ2-7	CASSYRRTGLSYEQYF	TGTGCCAGCAGTTATAGGCGGACAGGGCTATCCTACGAGCAGTACTTC
TRBD2	TRBV10-3	NA	TRBJ2-2	CAIRSSGSRGTGELFF	TGTGCCATCAGATCTAGCGGGAGTAGAGGCACCGGGGAGCTGTTTTTT
NA	TRBV7-7	NA	TRBJ2-7	CASSPGWGSYEQYF	TGTGCCAGCAGCCCCGGGTGGGGATCCTACGAGCAGTACTTC
NA	TRBV3-1/TRBV3-2	NA	TRBJ2-1	CASSLGPRGDEQFF	TGTGCCAGCAGCCTAGGTCCCCGAGGCGATGAGCAGTTCTTC
TRBD1	TRBV19	NA	TRBJ2-5	CASRRQGAEETQYF	TGTGCCAGTAGAAGACAGGGGGCGGAAGAGACCCAGTACTTC
NA	TRBV11-2	NA	TRBJ2-1	CASSTGLLSYNEQFF	TGTGCCAGCAGCACGGGACTCCTCTCCTACAATGAGCAGTTCTTC
TRBD1	TRBV6-4	NA	TRBJ1-2	CASSDGDSFGYTF	TGTGCCAGCAGTGACGGGGACAGTTTTGGCTACACCTTC
NA	TRBV9	NA	TRBJ2-4	CASSVGQDLNLAKNIQYF	TGTGCCAGCAGCGTAGGACAGGACCTCAACCTAGCCAAAAACATTCAGTACTTC
TRBD2	TRBV18	NA	TRBJ2-5	CASSPGGAQETQYF	TGTGCCAGCTCACCGGGAGGGGCCCAAGAGACCCAGTACTTC
NA	TRBV9	NA	TRBJ2-3	CASSVEALGADTQYF	TGTGCCAGCAGCGTAGAGGCCCTTGGGGCAGATACGCAGTATTTT
NA	TRBV3-1/TRBV3-2	NA	TRBJ2-4	CASSQEPRTKNIQYF	TGTGCCAGCAGCCAAGAGCCCAGGACCAAAAACATTCAGTACTTC
NA	TRBV4-1	NA	TRBJ2-7	CASSQEQGYEQYF	TGCGCCAGCAGCCAAGAGCAGGGGTACGAGCAGTACTTC
TRBD1	TRBV4-3	NA	TRBJ2-7	CASSHSGTGSYEQYF	TGCGCCAGCAGCCATTCCGGGACAGGATCTTACGAGCAGTACTTC
TRBD2	TRBV6-2/TRBV6-3	medium-sized	TRBJ2-3	CASSLTGTSGATDTQYF	TGTGCCAGCAGTCTCACCGGGACTAGCGGGGCCACAGATACGCAGTATTTT